The source of this T cell receptor (beta chain) is a study of blood T cell repertoires in COVID-19. Study-level background: Samples representing acute and convalescent COVID-19 were sourced from the United States, Italy and Spain. Sources were T cells, B-cell-depleted T cells, or PBMCs; the material itself was cDNA or gDNA.

In the authors' methods: Estimation of nucleated cell counts was performed using reference gene primer amplification. Libraries were prepared by immunoSEQ multiplex PCR; TCRdb keeps only in-frame clonotypes and omits some of them. The DNA gave D and trimming, while V, J and clone size come from that table. The sample includes 95,000 to 110,000 clones, around 87% of them seen just once. With 4 bases removed from V and 3 bases from J, the gap between germline ends came to 10 bases. This CDR3 is 15 amino acids long. Germline V CDR1 and CDR2: MNHEY, SVGAGI. This receptor was taken from a man aged 50 to 60 with acute or convalescent COVID-19. The sequenced material came from peripheral blood. The chain uses TRBV6-5 and TRBJ1-6, with TRBD1 as a possible D gene (5 bases). CDR3 nucleotides: TGTGCCAGCAGTTCAGGGTCGAACTATAATTCACCCCTCCACTTT. Translating it yields CASSSGSNYNSPLHF.